This T cell receptor (beta chain) was recovered during a study of shared clonotypes between healthy human individuals. Study overall: Donor ages ranged 18 to 49 years: a couple of women, a few men.

The V end lost 8 bases, the J end lost 2 bases, and 16 bases lay between the germline ends. The CDR3 runs to 15 residues. Germline CDR1 is SGHRS and CDR2 is YFSETQ. Details on this clone: The target antigen is unknown.

At a deep level, the assay was run. TCRdb's copy holds only in-frame clones and misses some; the assay was immunoSEQ multiplex PCR. The sample yields roughly 2,300,000 clones, around 92% seen once. Overall study findings and caveats: Generation probabilities were higher for clonotypes shared across all four sorted-subset donors than for unshared ones. Only a few donors were included, so the genetic and exposure-history diversity represented was limited.

The sequenced sample was naive CD4+ T cells from PBMCs. Documented subset: CD45RA+ positively selected. The sequence was obtained from a man between 18 and 35 years old in good health. Some clones in this sample may be carry-over from other donors' samples. The rearrangement joins TRBV5-1 to TRBJ1-4; D is uncertain. CDR3 sequence reads: CARYEGGRTNEKLFF. CDR3 DNA: TGCGCCAGGTACGAGGGCGGACGGACTAATGAAAAACTGTTTTTT.